The clone carrying this TCR beta chain has more than one count but fewer than ten. The library had UMIs added by 3' ligation of an oligonucleotide to TCR cDNA. Amplification of ligated cDNA took four PCR rounds with SP2 and nested alpha and beta constant primers. Reverse transcription of blood and skin TCR RNA was primed at alpha and beta constant regions. One entry per CDR3 protein results from TCRdb running MiXCR on the 5' RACE reads. Among tens of thousands of distinct CDR3 sequences listed, about 4.8% were seen once. Germline loops: CDR1 SGDLS, CDR2 YYNGEE. The CDR3 is made up of 17 amino acids. J gave up 5 bases and V 3 bases, and 14 bases lay outside the gene matches. The data originate from a study of naive and memory T cell subsets.

This receptor was obtained from a female donor in good health. This chain uses TRBV9 with TRBJ1-5, with 7 bases that match TRBD1. The CDR3 region is CASSEGPWGTADQPQHF. The CDR3 nucleotides are TGTGCCAGCAGCGAAGGCCCCTGGGGGACAGCTGATCAGCCCCAGCATTTT. Based on the CDR3 plus reference TRBV9 and TRBJ1-5, the full variable domain is DSGVTQTPKHLITATGQRVTLRCSPRSGDLSVYWYQQSLDQGLQFLIQYYNGEERAKGNILERFSAQQFPDLHSELNLSSLELGDSALYFCASSEGPWGTADQPQHFGDGTRLSIL.